Shown below are 4 T cell receptor beta chains from a single sample sequenced in a study of tumor and adjacent non-tumor tissue in lung cancer. The template was RNA from unsorted bulk tissue. A modified ARM-PCR protocol with three rounds of nested PCR amplified TCRbeta. TCRdb used MiXCR to reprocess the multiplex PCR reads, holding one entry per CDR3 protein. The sample carries tens of thousands of distinct CDR3 sequences, more than 60% recorded once. The specimen was lung tumor tissue. The receptor set was obtained from a woman in her fifties or sixties with non-small cell lung cancer.

As concerns this clonotype: A clone one base away is much larger, so this may be a read error. The rearrangement uses TRBV20-1 and TRBJ1-2, with D unresolved. Germline values: CDR1 DFQATT, CDR2 SNEGSKA (reference sequence). The CDR3 consists of 12 residues. Written as DNA, the CDR3 is TGCAGTGCTAGGCCTACTAACTATGACTACACCTTC. Protein: CSARPTNYDYTF.

Notes on this clonotype: In this CDR3 the conserved last residue, phenylalanine or tryptophan, is missing, so a read error is likely. V usage is TRBV12-3 or TRBV12-4 and J usage is TRBJ1-2, with 7 bases aligning to TRBD1. This CDR3 is 14 amino acids long. The V and J ends lost 9 bases and 5 bases, in that order; junction bases with no gene match: 12. CDR3 amino acids: CASRFRGDVYGYTL. The CDR3 DNA follows: TGTGCCAGTAGATTCAGGGGGGACGTGTATGGCTACACCTTA.

In this sample, this clonotype is medium-sized. The chain employs TRBV28 and TRBJ2-1, with 15 bases aligning to TRBD2. Germline CDR1 reads MDHEN; CDR2 reads SYDVKM. CDR3 length equals 19 residues. The trim removed 4 bases at V and 3 bases at J, leaving 10 bases unmatched. The CDR3, as DNA: TGTGCCAGCAGTTCCATGGGACTAGCGGGGGGAAATTACTACAATGAGCAGTTCTTC. This translates into CASSSMGLAGGNYYNEQFF.

This clonotype was recorded only once. No conserved phenylalanine or tryptophan is present at the end of the CDR3, so a read error is the likely explanation. The rearrangement joins TRBV6-6 to TRBJ2-5; D is possibly TRBD1 (6 bases). CDR3 length equals 14 residues. Germline V gives CDR1 MNHNY, CDR2 SVGAGI (reference sequence). V shed 6 bases and J shed 4 bases, with 15 bases lying between them. CDR3: CASRYSQGRETQYL. Here the CDR3 DNA reads TGTGCCAGCAGATATTCACAGGGTCGAGAGACCCAGTACTTG.